This T cell receptor (beta chain) was found in a study of blood T cell repertoires in COVID-19. Clones were sequenced by immunoSEQ multiplex PCR, and TCRdb holds only the in-frame ones, with some missing. This repertoire shows 110,000 or so clones, 85% found once; its top ten account for less than 15%. The CDR3 spans 14 residues. CDR1 and CDR2 from the germline V gene are SGHAT and FQNNGV. Points on this clone: The junction and the germline gene differ at one end; a read error may be behind it.

The V call is TRBV11-2, the J call TRBJ2-7; D perhaps matches TRBD2 (6 bases). The receptor's source is a human donor in a cohort sampled during active COVID-19. The specimen sequenced was peripheral blood. The CDR3 DNA follows: TGTGCCAGCAGCTTAGGGTCGGGCGGGACGGACGATCACTTC. Encoded protein: CASSLGSGGTDDHF.